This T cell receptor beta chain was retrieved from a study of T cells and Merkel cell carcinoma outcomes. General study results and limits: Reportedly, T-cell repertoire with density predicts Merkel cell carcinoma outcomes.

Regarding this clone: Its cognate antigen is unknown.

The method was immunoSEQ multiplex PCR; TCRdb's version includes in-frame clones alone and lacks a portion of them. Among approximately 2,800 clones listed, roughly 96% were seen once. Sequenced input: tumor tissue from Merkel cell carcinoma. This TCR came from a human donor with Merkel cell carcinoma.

CDR3 nucleotides: TGCAGCGTTGAAAGGCAGCGGGGGGGCACAGATACGCAGTATTTT. Residues: CSVERQRGGTDTQYF. The genes are TRBV29-1 and TRBJ2-3; 9 positions match TRBD2. This CDR3 spans 15 amino acids. The germline gives CDR1 SQVTM, CDR2 ANQGSEA. V shed 2 bases, J shed 1 base, and the junction held 4 bases outside the gene matches.